This is a list of T cell receptor beta chains from one sample in a study of T cell responses to AZD1222 COVID-19 vaccine. Some clones are missing from TCRdb's copy, which holds only in-frame ones; the method was immunoSEQ multiplex PCR. The sample lists over 130,000 clones; roughly 90% were seen once. The input for sequencing was peripheral blood, taken 28 days after the second AZD1222 dose. The receptors stem from an adult who received the AZD1222 COVID-19 vaccine. The CDR3 runs from the conserved cysteine through the conserved F or W. Fields, in order: D gene, J gene, CDR3 length, clone size, V gene, CDR3 DNA, CDR3 protein. D genes are given only for firm matches. The size of a clone is reported for some rows only, either as once, few or many, or as a class for expanded clones.

d_gene: TRBD1
j_gene: TRBJ1-1
len: 14
abundance: -
v_gene: TRBV25-1
CDR3nt: TGTGCCAGCACTCGGACAGGACAAAACACTGAAGCTTTCTTT
CDR3aa: CASTRTGQNTEAFF

d_gene: -
j_gene: TRBJ2-5
len: 15
abundance: -
v_gene: TRBV6-5
CDR3nt: TGTGCCAGCACCGACCAGAGGCAGGGCAGGGAGACCCAGTACTTC
CDR3aa: CASTDQRQGRETQYF

d_gene: -
j_gene: TRBJ2-5
len: 15
abundance: -
v_gene: TRBV5-1
CDR3nt: TGCGCCAGCAGCGGGGGACTTGCGATCCAAGAGACCCAGTACTTC
CDR3aa: CASSGGLAIQETQYF

d_gene: TRBD2
j_gene: TRBJ2-1
len: 13
abundance: -
v_gene: TRBV10-3
CDR3nt: TGTGCCATCAACCAACTAGCGCGAGATGAGCAGTTCTTC
CDR3aa: CAINQLARDEQFF

d_gene: TRBD1
j_gene: TRBJ1-2
len: 16
abundance: -
v_gene: TRBV7-9
CDR3nt: TGTGCCAGCAGCTTCTCCGGGACAGGGGTCCGTATTGGCTACACCTTC
CDR3aa: CASSFSGTGVRIGYTF

d_gene: TRBD1
j_gene: TRBJ1-1
len: 12
abundance: -
v_gene: TRBV18
CDR3nt: TGTGCCAGCTCACCACGACAGGGTGAAGCTTTCTTT
CDR3aa: CASSPRQGEAFF

d_gene: -
j_gene: TRBJ2-1
len: 16
abundance: -
v_gene: TRBV6-2/TRBV6-3
CDR3nt: TGTGCCAGCAGTTACTTTTCCGGGGCTCAGGACAATGAGCAGTTCTTC
CDR3aa: CASSYFSGAQDNEQFF

d_gene: -
j_gene: TRBJ1-1
len: 15
abundance: -
v_gene: TRBV2
CDR3nt: TGTGCCAGCAGTCCGGGGGCCGGGAGAAACACTGAAGCTTTCTTT
CDR3aa: CASSPGAGRNTEAFF

d_gene: -
j_gene: TRBJ1-1
len: 14
abundance: -
v_gene: TRBV6-2/TRBV6-3
CDR3nt: TGTGCCAGCAGTTACTCAAGATGGGCCACTGAAGCTTTCTTT
CDR3aa: CASSYSRWATEAFF

d_gene: TRBD1
j_gene: TRBJ2-5
len: 15
abundance: -
v_gene: TRBV6-5
CDR3nt: TGTGCCAGCAGTCGTGAGGGGACAGCCCAAGAGACCCAGTACTTC
CDR3aa: CASSREGTAQETQYF

d_gene: -
j_gene: TRBJ2-1
len: 13
abundance: -
v_gene: TRBV30
CDR3nt: TGTGCCTGGAGTGCAACAGCCTACAATGAGCAGTTCTTC
CDR3aa: CAWSATAYNEQFF

d_gene: -
j_gene: TRBJ2-2
len: 14
abundance: -
v_gene: TRBV19
CDR3nt: TGTGCCAGTAGTTCCCTGGGAAGCACCGGGGAGCTGTTTTTT
CDR3aa: CASSSLGSTGELFF

d_gene: TRBD1
j_gene: TRBJ2-5
len: 17
abundance: -
v_gene: TRBV19
CDR3nt: TGTGCCAGCAGCCTAGGGGACAGGGGGCGCGGTAGAGAGACCCAGTACTTC
CDR3aa: CASSLGDRGRGRETQYF

d_gene: -
j_gene: TRBJ1-6
len: 14
abundance: once
v_gene: TRBV27
CDR3nt: TGTGCCAGCACCCTACAGGGAATAGGTTCACCCCTCCACTTT
CDR3aa: CASTLQGIGSPLHF

d_gene: -
j_gene: TRBJ1-4
len: 11
abundance: -
v_gene: TRBV28
CDR3nt: TGTGCCAGCGGACTGGTACAAAAACTGTTTTTT
CDR3aa: CASGLVQKLFF

d_gene: TRBD2
j_gene: TRBJ2-1
len: 15
abundance: -
v_gene: TRBV28
CDR3nt: TGTGCCAGCAGTTTAGGCGGGAGCTCCTACAATGAGCAGTTCTTC
CDR3aa: CASSLGGSSYNEQFF